The T cell receptor (beta chain) described here comes from a study of OX40 agonist ivuxolimab in advanced cancers. Study in general: Those enrolled were about 82% male, with a mean age of 60 years and ages from about 20 to 80. Eligibility rules accepted prior anti-PD-1, anti-PD-L1 or anti-CTLA-4 therapy, and over 30% had some.

The table came from immunoSEQ multiplex PCR; TCRdb's copy has only in-frame clones and leaves some out. The profile shows roughly 110,000 clones, over 75% of them singletons. This clone was counted between two and nine times. The sample carries other DNA sequences with the same CDR3. The CDR3 extends over 11 amino acids. CDR1 is SEHNR, CDR2 FQNEAQ, per germline (reference sequence). The V end was cut by 5 bases, the J end by 5 bases, with 7 bases between. Patients with a history of autoimmune disease or on systemic immunosuppression were excluded. This clonotype was obtained from an adult with an advanced solid tumor such as melanoma, head and neck, liver or kidney cancer. The rearrangement uses TRBV7-9 and TRBJ2-7; D uncertain. This specimen consisted of CD4+ or CD8+ T cells sorted from blood, obtained in a trial of the OX40 agonist ivuxolimab. CDR3 sequence reads: CASSHRDEQYF. CDR3 DNA: TGTGCCAGCAGCCACAGAGACGAGCAGTACTTC.